The 25 T cell receptor beta chains presented below share a single source sample, sequenced in a study of OX40 agonist ivuxolimab in advanced cancers. Clones were sequenced by immunoSEQ multiplex PCR, and TCRdb holds only the in-frame ones, with some missing. Among 80,000 or so clones listed, 70% to 90% were seen once. The sample was CD4+ or CD8+ T cells sorted from blood, taken in a trial of the OX40 agonist ivuxolimab. All receptors come from an adult with an advanced solid tumor such as melanoma, head and neck, liver or kidney cancer.

V gene TRBV10-2 combines with J gene TRBJ1-1, with 7 bases identical to TRBD1. The CDR3 is 11 amino acids. Germline V gene lookup returns CDR1 WSHSY and CDR2 SAAADI. Germline trimming cut 5 bases from V and 7 bases from J; bases unmatched to any gene: 1. DNA for the CDR3: TGCGCCAGCAGTTGGGACAGTGAAGCTTTCTTT. Translated, it gives CASSWDSEAFF.

The gene calls are TRBV25-1 and TRBJ2-2; the D is unclear. The germline V and J ends were trimmed by 8 bases and 1 base, with 5 bases remaining between them. Germline lookup yields CDR1 MGHDK and CDR2 SYGVNS. This CDR3 region has 12 residues. This CDR3 is CASEENTGELFF. DNA of the CDR3: TGTGCCAGCGAGGAGAACACCGGGGAGCTGTTTTTT.

The chain combines TRBV6-1 with TRBJ2-7; D call uncertain. The CDR3 extends over 14 amino acids. Looked up from germline, CDR1 is MNHNS and CDR2 is SASEGT. The V and J ends lost 6 bases and 3 bases respectively, with 15 bases between them. The CDR3 region is CASRSRPTDYEQYF. The CDR3, as DNA: TGTGCCAGCAGATCTAGACCTACAGACTACGAGCAGTACTTC.

The chain recombines TRBV29-1 with TRBJ2-1; 12 positions match TRBD2. V gave up 3 bases and J gave up 10 bases; unmatched junction bases: 4. In germline, CDR1 is SQVTM, CDR2 ANQGSEA. The CDR3 covers 13 residues. The CDR3 nucleotides read TGCAGCGTTGAGGGACTAGCGGGTCCCGAGCAGTTCTTC. This sequence encodes CSVEGLAGPEQFF.

This chain uses TRBV19 with TRBJ1-4; D gene unclear. V was clipped by 4 bases and J by 0 bases, with 3 bases between them. Germline lookup yields CDR1 LNHDA and CDR2 SQIVND (reference sequence). CDR3 length: 13 amino acids. CDR3 amino acids: CASSTSTNEKLFF. In DNA form, the CDR3 reads TGTGCCAGTAGTACATCAACTAATGAAAAACTGTTTTTT.

The chain has TRBV5-1 and TRBJ2-2; possible D gene TRBD1, 5 bases. The CDR3 extends over 13 amino acids. V lost 5 bases and J lost 6, with 11 bases in between. Germline loops: CDR1 SGHRS, CDR2 YFSETQ. The CDR3 DNA sequence: TGCGCCAGCAGAGCCAGGGAATCCGGGGAGCTGTTTTTT. Translation: CASRARESGELFF.

The gene calls are TRBV19 and TRBJ2-6, with no clear D. The CDR3 is 18 residues long. Germline CDR1 reads LNHDA; CDR2 reads SQIVND (reference sequence). The V and J ends lost 6 bases and 3 bases respectively, with 21 bases between them. For the CDR3, the DNA is TGTGCCAGTAGCCGAGCAAACGTAGTAGGCGATGGGGCCAACGTCCTGACTTTC. It encodes CASSRANVVGDGANVLTF.

The V call is TRBV5-1, the J call TRBJ1-5; perhaps TRBD1 as D (6 bases). Per germline, CDR1 SGHRS and CDR2 YFSETQ. The CDR3 extends over 21 amino acids. The germline V and J ends were trimmed by 4 bases and 1 base, with 30 bases remaining between them. CDR3 DNA: TGCGCCAGCAGCAAGGGGGGCAGGGAAGGAAATAGCAATTTGAGCAATCAGCCCCAGCATTTT. Translating gives CASSKGGREGNSNLSNQPQHF.

J is TRBJ1-5 and V is TRBV6-1; a weak D match, TRBD1 (5 bases). This CDR3 is 12 amino acids long. Germline V gene sequence: CDR1 MNHNS, CDR2 SASEGT. Between the trimmed V and J ends, which lost 6 bases and 4 bases, there was a span of 7 bases. Here the CDR3 reads CASRQVNQPQHF. CDR3 sequence (DNA): TGTGCCAGCAGACAGGTAAATCAGCCCCAGCATTTT.

The V call is TRBV11-2, the J call TRBJ2-5; the D is unclear. V was clipped by 0 bases and J by 5 bases, with 13 bases between them. The CDR3 consists of 15 residues. The V gene's germline CDR1 is SGHAT and CDR2 FQNNGV. CDR3 sequence reads: CASSLERTLGETQYF. CDR3 in DNA: TGTGCCAGCAGCTTAGAGCGCACCTTAGGGGAGACCCAGTACTTC.

The genes are TRBV7-2 and TRBJ2-1, with D unclear. CDR1 SGHTA and CDR2 FQGNSA come from the germline V gene. The V and J ends lost 3 bases and 0 bases respectively, with 9 bases between them. This CDR3 comprises 15 residues. The CDR3 DNA reads as TGTGCCAGCAGCTTGAGTACGAGCTCCTACAATGAGCAGTTCTTC. Its translation: CASSLSTSSYNEQFF.

This rearrangement joins TRBV10-3 to TRBJ2-2; D is unresolved. The CDR3 sequence is 14 residues long. The V end lost 3 bases, the J end lost 0 bases, and 5 bases lay between the germline ends. From germline, CDR1 is ENHRY and CDR2 SYGVKD. DNA of the CDR3: TGTGCCATCAGTGAATTACCGAACACCGGGGAGCTGTTTTTT. It encodes CAISELPNTGELFF.

The CDR3 sequence is CAWKGIAQPYEQYF. CDR3 bases: TGTGCCTGGAAGGGAATAGCGCAACCCTACGAGCAGTACTTC. The genes are TRBV30 and TRBJ2-7; D may be TRBD2 (5 bases). V was shortened by 4 bases and J by 2 bases, with 15 bases between the two germline ends. The germline CDR1 and CDR2 sequences are GTSNPN and SVGIG (reference sequence). This CDR3 has 14 amino acids.

The CDR3 sequence: CASSHANGARASYEQYF. CDR3 bases: TGCGCCAGCAGCCACGCCAACGGGGCTCGAGCTAGCTACGAGCAGTACTTC. The rearrangement links TRBV4-1 to TRBJ2-7; perhaps D is TRBD1 or TRBD2 (5 bases each). Germline lookup yields CDR1 MGHRA and CDR2 YSYEKL. CDR3 length: 17 amino acids. The V end was cut by 3 bases, the J end by 3 bases, with 21 bases between.

The V and J genes are TRBV5-1 and TRBJ2-5; 7 nucleotides line up with TRBD2. The end of the DNA fits TRBJ2-7 better, so the J call may be wrong. Germline CDR1 reads SGHRS; CDR2 reads YFSETQ. The CDR3 is 14 amino acids. CDR3 bases: TGCGCCAGCAGCGCCAGCGGGGTCTCCTACGAGCAGTACTTC. It specifies CASSASGVSYEQYF.

V and J are TRBV5-1 and TRBJ1-1; no clear D. Germline V gives CDR1 SGHRS, CDR2 YFSETQ. This CDR3 contains 13 residues. V lost 5 bases and J 1 base, leaving 9 bases between the germline ends. DNA for the CDR3: TGCGCCAGCAGTCCCGACAAGAACACTGAAGCTTTCTTT. Protein: CASSPDKNTEAFF.

This rearrangement joins TRBV6-4 to TRBJ2-5; TRBD1 agrees at 10 bases. The V gene end was trimmed by 4 bases and the J gene end by 6 bases; junction bases not matched to a gene: 5. The CDR3 length is 14 residues. CDR1 and CDR2 (germline): MRHNA, SNTAGT. CDR3 sequence reads: CASSGDRGVKTQYF. The CDR3, as DNA: TGTGCCAGCAGTGGGGACAGGGGAGTGAAGACCCAGTACTTC.

This clone was seen only a few times. The genes are TRBV25-1 and TRBJ1-1; D unresolved. V lost 4 bases and J 5 bases, leaving 5 bases between the germline ends. This CDR3 has 11 residues. Germline assignment: CDR1 MGHDK and CDR2 SYGVNS. The CDR3, as DNA: TGTGCCAGCAGTGGGAGGACTGAAGCTTTCTTT. Amino acids: CASSGRTEAFF. The full variable domain, completed using reference TRBV25-1 and TRBJ1-1, is EADIYQTPRYLVIGTGKKITLECSQTMGHDKMYWYQQDPGMELHLIHYSYGVNSTEKGDLSSESTVSRIRTEHFPLTLESARPSHTSQYLCASSGRTEAFFGQGTRLTVV.

V usage is TRBV7-7 and J usage is TRBJ2-1; TRBD2 matches at 13 bases. Trimming cost V 5 bases and J 6 bases; bases outside gene matches: 4. The CDR3 sequence is 15 residues long. Germline V gene lookup returns CDR1 SSHAT and CDR2 FNYEAQ (reference sequence). The CDR3 region is CASSVGLAGTNEQFF. In DNA form, the CDR3 reads TGTGCCAGCAGCGTGGGACTAGCGGGGACCAATGAGCAGTTCTTC.

The J gene is TRBJ2-3, the V gene TRBV5-4; tentative D call: TRBD2 (5 bases). The V end was cut by 5 bases, the J end by 2 bases, with 21 bases between. The CDR3 loop spans 17 amino acids. Germline-derived CDR1 and CDR2 are SGHNT and YYREEE (reference sequence). The CDR3 region is CASRSSSRREHTDTQYF. The CDR3 region has the DNA TGTGCCAGCAGGTCTAGCTCGCGAAGAGAGCACACAGATACGCAGTATTTT.

The CDR3 sequence is CASSFLAGGPAKEQYF. The CDR3 DNA follows: TGTGCCAGCAGCTTTCTAGCGGGAGGGCCGGCAAAAGAGCAGTACTTC. The chain has TRBV5-6 and TRBJ2-7, with 12 positions matching TRBD2. The ends lost 2 bases at V and 7 bases at J; junction bases unmatched: 10. The CDR3 has 16 amino acids. Germline CDR1 and CDR2: SGHDT and YYEEEE.

This sequence joins TRBV19 and TRBJ2-2; D may match TRBD1 or TRBD2 (6 bases each). The CDR3 totals 15 residues. The V end was cut by 8 bases, the J end by 2 bases, with 15 bases between. Germline V gene lookup returns CDR1 LNHDA and CDR2 SQIVND (reference sequence). The DNA for the CDR3 is TGTGCCAGTCGGGACGGGGGCACAAACACCGGGGAGCTGTTTTTT. Protein: CASRDGGTNTGELFF.

DNA for the CDR3: TGTGCCTGGACCCATGGGGGGCTAGGGACCCAGTACTTC. Translation gives CAWTHGGLGTQYF. The rearrangement joins TRBV30 to TRBJ2-5; D might be TRBD1 or TRBD2, each matching 6 bases. CDR1 is GTSNPN, CDR2 SVGIG, per germline (reference sequence). This CDR3 comprises 13 residues. Between the trimmed V and J ends, which lost 4 bases and 7 bases, there was a span of 16 bases.

J is TRBJ2-2 and V is TRBV11-2; no definite D call. The V gene's germline CDR1 is SGHAT and CDR2 FQNNGV. CDR3 length: 12 residues. V lost 3 bases and J 7 bases, leaving 6 bases between the germline ends. The CDR3: CASSFRYGELFF. The CDR3 nucleotides are TGTGCCAGCAGCTTCCGGTACGGGGAGCTGTTTTTT.

This clone appeared a few times. V and J are TRBV6-5 and TRBJ2-7, with a weak D call TRBD2 (5 bases). CDR3 length: 11 amino acids. Trimming shortened V by 6 bases and J by 4 bases, and 7 bases separated the two germline ends. CDR1 and CDR2 from the germline V gene are MNHEY and SVGAGI. The CDR3: CASRRAYEQYF. CDR3 DNA sequence: TGTGCCAGCAGGCGGGCTTACGAGCAGTACTTC.